The 4 T cell receptor beta chains reported below all come from one sample, sequenced in a study of cytomegalovirus exposure and HLA in healthy donors. It was with 60 Vbeta and 13 Jbeta primers that the PCR ran. Sequenced by immunoSEQ multiplex PCR; TCRdb stores in-frame clones only, minus some. The data hold 200,000 to 250,000 clones, with around 83% observed a single time. The material sequenced was PBMCs. The source is a woman between 40 and 50 years old in good health and CMV-seronegative.

This clone was counted only a few times. The CDR3 bases are TGTGCCAGCAGCGTAGGAGCCAGGGGGCACACCGGGGAGCTGTTTTTT. This gives the protein CASSVGARGHTGELFF. V is TRBV9 and J is TRBJ2-2, with 8 bases fitting TRBD1. The CDR3 sequence is 16 residues long. CDR1 and CDR2 (germline): SGDLS, YYNGEE. Trimming cost V 0 bases and J 3 bases; bases outside gene matches: 4.

The genes are TRBV10-3 and TRBJ2-5; no reliable D call. The J call may not be correct, given that the DNA end is closer to TRBJ2-7. There are 12 residues in the CDR3. The germline V gene has CDR1 ENHRY and CDR2 SYGVKD. The CDR3: CAISESSYEQYF. CDR3 DNA sequence: TGTGCCATCAGTGAGAGCTCCTACGAGCAGTACTTC.

This chain connects TRBV6-5 to TRBJ1-3; weak D call: TRBD1 (6 bases). This CDR3 spans 15 amino acids. Per germline, CDR1 MNHEY and CDR2 SVGAGI. The V and J ends lost 2 bases and 0 bases respectively, with 8 bases between them. As DNA, the CDR3 is TGTGCCAGCAGTTACGACAGGAGCTCTGGAAACACCATATATTTT. Translated: CASSYDRSSGNTIYF.

The chain couples TRBV2 to TRBJ2-1; 7 bases are a match to TRBD2. The CDR3 has 14 amino acids. Looked up from germline, CDR1 is SNHLY and CDR2 is FYNNEI. V lost 8 bases to trimming and J lost 2 bases; unmatched junction nucleotides: 6. CDR3 sequence: CASALAEAYNEQFF. CDR3 sequence (DNA): TGTGCCAGCGCCCTAGCGGAGGCCTACAATGAGCAGTTCTTC.